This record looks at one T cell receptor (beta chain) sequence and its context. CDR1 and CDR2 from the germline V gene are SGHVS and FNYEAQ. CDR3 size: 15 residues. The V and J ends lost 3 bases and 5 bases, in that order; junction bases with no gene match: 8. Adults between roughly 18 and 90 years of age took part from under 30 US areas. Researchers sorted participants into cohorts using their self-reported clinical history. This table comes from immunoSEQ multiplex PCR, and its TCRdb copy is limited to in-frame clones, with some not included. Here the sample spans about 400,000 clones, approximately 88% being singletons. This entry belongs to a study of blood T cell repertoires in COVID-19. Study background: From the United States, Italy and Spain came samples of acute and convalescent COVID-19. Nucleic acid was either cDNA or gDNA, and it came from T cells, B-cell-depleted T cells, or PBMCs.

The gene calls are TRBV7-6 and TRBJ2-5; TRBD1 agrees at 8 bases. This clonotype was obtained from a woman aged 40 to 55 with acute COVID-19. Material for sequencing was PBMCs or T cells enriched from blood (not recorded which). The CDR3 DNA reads TGTGCCAGCAGCTTGGCAGGGGGCTTAGGGGAGACCCAGTACTTC. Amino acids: CASSLAGGLGETQYF. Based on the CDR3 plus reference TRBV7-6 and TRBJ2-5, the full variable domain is GAGVSQSPRYKVTKRGQDVALRCDPISGHVSLYWYRQALGQGPEFLTYFNYEAQQDKSGLPNDRFSAERPEGSISTLTIQRTEQRDSAMYRCASSLAGGLGETQYFGPGTRLLVL.